This TCR beta chain was identified in a study of regulatory T cells in long-lasting Graves disease. Study details: Graves' patients who were just diagnosed had used antithyroid drugs for under 3 months.

This clonotype was seen at least ten times. Trimming took 4 bases from V and 0 from J, leaving 10 bases between them. The CDR3 extends over 13 amino acids. CDR1 is SQVTM and CDR2 is ANQGSEA in the germline V gene. Time point: newly diagnosed GD, antithyroid drugs for less than 3 months. After RNA was extracted from PBMCs, the TCR library was made from it. All patients originated from an endocrinology department located in Xi'an, China. To make TCR beta libraries, researchers used iRepertoire HTBI primers and Arm-PCR of CDR3 regions. TCRdb processed the multiplex PCR reads anew with MiXCR; each CDR3 protein has one entry. Found here are over 400,000 distinct CDR3 sequences, approximately 15% of them singletons; the top ten hold approximately 15%. The same data also went into a second study, on T cells in Graves' hyperthyroidism and ophthalmopathy. That study reports: Patients were excluded because of uncontrolled infection, other autoimmune disease, pregnancy or lactation. Primed by the HTBI set, a first-round RT-PCR was run on the TCR CDR3.

This sequence originates from a woman between 45 and 65 years old with Graves disease. The chain couples TRBV29-1 to TRBJ2-7, with a weak D call TRBD2 (6 bases). The source was peripheral blood mononuclear cells (PBMCs), collected at new diagnosis, from a patient treated with antithyroid drugs. CDR3 region: CSVVAEISYEQYF. The CDR3 DNA reads as TGCAGCGTTGTAGCGGAGATCTCCTACGAGCAGTACTTC.